This TCR beta chain stems from a study of beta chain features in type 1 diabetes. This clone has only a few counts. Its antigen is still unknown. Regarding the study as a whole: There was a moderate but significant shortening of TCRB CDR3s in all four CD4+ subsets of Type 1 diabetes patients.

In germline, CDR1 is MNHEY, CDR2 SMNVEV (reference sequence). The CDR3 length is 16 residues. V was shortened by 2 bases and J by 3 bases, with 13 bases between the two germline ends. Every isolated RNA sample was fully reverse transcribed, so sequencing captured expressed TCRB transcripts. Produced via immunoSEQ multiplex PCR; TCRdb's table is partial and in-frame only. The sample contains about 340,000 clones, about 13% of which appear only once. The genes are TRBV27 and TRBJ1-4; tentatively, D is TRBD1 (6 bases). The sequencing sample was made of naive CD4+ T cells from blood. The sequence derives from a woman aged 18-29 years with type 1 diabetes. The DNA of the CDR3 is TGTGCCAGCAGTTTAACCCCGGACAGACCTAATGAAAAACTGTTTTTT. Translation gives CASSLTPDRPNEKLFF.